The 32 T cell receptor beta chains presented below share a single source sample, sequenced in a study of CD8 T cells in Susac syndrome. A quantity of about 0.5 to 1 ug RNA underwent reverse transcription using random hexamers. MiXCR, run by TCRdb on the immunoSEQ multiplex PCR reads, gives a single entry per CDR3 protein. This sample has about 140,000 distinct CDR3 sequences, with approximately 93% found just once. The specimen was CD8+ T cells from PBMCs. Receptors were obtained from a human donor in good health.

The chain is built from TRBV25-1 and TRBJ2-5; D call uncertain. The CDR3 loop spans 13 amino acids. V lost 2 bases, J lost 4 bases, and 8 bases lay in between. The germline V gene encodes CDR1 MGHDK and CDR2 SYGVNS. CDR3 bases: TGTGCCAGCAGTGAAGGGCAATCAGAGACCCAGTACTTC. Translated, it gives CASSEGQSETQYF.

The DNA for the CDR3 is TGCAGCGGAAAAGCGGGGACCTACAATGAGCAGTTCTTC. It encodes CSGKAGTYNEQFF. The chain has TRBV29-1 and TRBJ2-1; 7 bases match TRBD2. The CDR3 spans 13 residues. CDR1 and CDR2 (germline): SQVTM, ANQGSEA. V was pared by 7 bases and J by 2 bases, with 5 bases of the junction left unmatched.

V is TRBV7-7 and J is TRBJ2-1, with a weak D call TRBD2 (6 bases). The CDR3 spans 13 residues. Looked up from germline, CDR1 is SSHAT and CDR2 is FNYEAQ (reference sequence). V lost 2 bases, J lost 6 bases, and 8 bases lay in between. The CDR3 coding sequence is TGTGCCAGCAGCTTAAGCGGGCCCAATGAGCAGTTCTTC. It specifies CASSLSGPNEQFF. The variable domain in full, completed from reference TRBV7-7 and TRBJ2-1, reads GAGVSQSPRYKVTKRGQDVTLRCDPISSHATLYWYQQALGQGPEFLTYFNYEAQPDKSGLPSDRFSAERPEGSISTLTIQRTEQRDSAMYRCASSLSGPNEQFFGPGTRLTVL.

The gene calls are TRBV4-3 and TRBJ2-1; the D gene is possibly TRBD2 (6 bases). The V gene's germline CDR1 is LGHNA and CDR2 YSLEER. Trimming left V 0 bases short and J 0 bases short, with 9 bases between. The CDR3 length is 16 residues. CDR3 coding DNA: TGCGCCAGCAGCCAAGAGGCCGGGAGCTCCTACAATGAGCAGTTCTTC. It encodes CASSQEAGSSYNEQFF.

V is TRBV19 and J is TRBJ2-5, with D tentatively TRBD2 (6 bases). CDR3 length: 14 residues. Germline CDR1 LNHDA, CDR2 SQIVND (reference sequence). Trimming cost V 1 base and J 1 base, with 7 bases left between them. CDR3 nucleotide sequence: TGTGCCAGTAGTATAGTAGCGGCCCAAGAGACCCAGTACTTC. This gives the protein CASSIVAAQETQYF.

The CDR3 sequence is CSVEETQYF. Here the CDR3 DNA reads TGCAGCGTTGAAGAGACCCAGTACTTC. This chain links TRBV29-1 with TRBJ2-5, with no clear D. V was trimmed by 0 bases and J by 7 bases, leaving 0 bases between them. Germline V gives CDR1 SQVTM, CDR2 ANQGSEA. The CDR3 is 9 residues long.

The J gene is TRBJ2-3, the V gene TRBV20-1; D possibly corresponds to TRBD2 (6 bases). The CDR3 contains 13 residues. Germline CDR1 is DFQATT and CDR2 is SNEGSKA (reference sequence). V lost 6 bases, J lost 1 base, and 11 bases lay in between. In DNA, the CDR3 is TGCAGTGCAAGGGGACTTGGCACAGATACGCAGTATTTT. This gives the protein CSARGLGTDTQYF.

This clonotype occurred once. The CDR3: CASSFSGRFHEQYF. The CDR3 region has the DNA TGTGCCAGCAGCTTTAGCGGGAGGTTCCACGAGCAGTACTTC. This chain links TRBV7-2 with TRBJ2-7, with TRBD2 matching over 10 bases. Germline V gene lookup returns CDR1 SGHTA and CDR2 FQGNSA. With 3 bases clipped from V and 5 bases from J, the junction kept 4 bases outside the gene matches. The CDR3 contains 14 residues.

The DNA of the CDR3 is TGTGCCACCAGTGATTTTCGAGCGGGAAGTGCAGATACGCAGTATTTT. It yields the protein CATSDFRAGSADTQYF. V usage is TRBV24-1 and J usage is TRBJ2-3; TRBD2 agrees at 7 bases. Per germline, CDR1 KGHDR and CDR2 SFDVKD. V gave up 1 base and J gave up 4 bases; unmatched junction bases: 7. The CDR3 totals 16 residues.

This sequence joins TRBV28 and TRBJ2-1; D is possibly TRBD1 (6 bases). The germline CDR1 and CDR2 sequences are MDHEN and SYDVKM. The CDR3 spans 16 residues. With 6 bases removed from V and 0 bases from J, the gap between germline ends came to 15 bases. CDR3 sequence (DNA): TGTGCCAGCAGCCCGGACAGAGTGAGCTCCTACAATGAGCAGTTCTTC. This codes for CASSPDRVSSYNEQFF.

The chain carries TRBV20-1 and TRBJ2-7, with TRBD2 matching 7 bases. V lost 4 bases to trimming and J lost 4 bases; unmatched junction nucleotides: 13. Germline CDR1 reads DFQATT; CDR2 reads SNEGSKA (reference sequence). This CDR3 region has 15 residues. The CDR3 bases are TGCAGTGCTACCTACCGGGACTACGTAATTTACGAGCAGTACTTC. This sequence encodes CSATYRDYVIYEQYF.

The genes are TRBV20-1 and TRBJ2-7; the D is unclear. CDR3 length: 12 residues. Germline lookup yields CDR1 DFQATT and CDR2 SNEGSKA (reference sequence). Trimming shortened V by 3 bases and J by 3 bases, and 9 bases separated the two germline ends. The DNA of the CDR3 is TGCAGTGCTAGGTGGCAGGACTACGAGCAGTACTTC. Translation gives CSARWQDYEQYF.

This clonotype showed up just once. The chain combines TRBV27 with TRBJ2-7; tentative D call: TRBD2 (5 bases). Trimming took 4 bases from V and 6 from J, leaving 13 bases between them. The CDR3 loop spans 13 amino acids. Germline CDR1 MNHEY, CDR2 SMNVEV (reference sequence). The CDR3 reads CASSSGLGSEQYF. For the CDR3, the DNA is TGTGCCAGCAGTTCTGGACTTGGAAGCGAGCAGTACTTC.

About this clonotype itself: Germline and junction disagree at one end, which may indicate a read error. The chain joins TRBV7-9 to TRBJ1-1, with D tentatively TRBD1 (5 bases). Germline CDR1 reads SEHNR; CDR2 reads FQNEAQ (reference sequence). This CDR3 contains 13 residues. As DNA, the CDR3 is TGTGCCAGCAGCTCGAGCCAGGGCCACGAAGTTTTCTTT. It encodes CASSSSQGHEVFF.

This clonotype was counted a single time. The CDR3 DNA reads as TGTGCCAGCAGTTACGATGGGGACGAGCAGTACTTC. It yields the protein CASSYDGDEQYF. The chain carries TRBV6-6 and TRBJ2-7, with no clear D. Trimming took 2 bases from V and 5 from J, leaving 7 bases between them. The germline CDR1 and CDR2 sequences are MNHNY and SVGAGI (reference sequence). The CDR3 extends over 12 amino acids.

The chain joins TRBV24-1 to TRBJ1-2; D unclear. V lost 2 bases and J 0 bases, leaving 18 bases between the germline ends. The CDR3 is 18 residues long. CDR1 is KGHDR and CDR2 is SFDVKD in the germline V gene. In nucleotides, the CDR3 is TGTGCCACCAGTGATTCGGACGCAGAAATCCACTCTAACTATGGCTACACCTTC. As protein: CATSDSDAEIHSNYGYTF.

The chain uses TRBV20-1 and TRBJ2-1, with TRBD2 as a possible D gene (6 bases). Deletions cut 2 bases from V and 0 bases from J, with 14 bases between. CDR1 is DFQATT and CDR2 is SNEGSKA in the germline V gene (reference sequence). The CDR3 contains 16 residues. As DNA, the CDR3 is TGCAGTGCTAGATCATCCGGGGGAAGCTCCTACAATGAGCAGTTCTTC. As protein: CSARSSGGSSYNEQFF.

V usage is TRBV27 and J usage is TRBJ2-2; 8 nucleotides line up with TRBD1. Looked up from germline, CDR1 is MNHEY and CDR2 is SMNVEV (reference sequence). The CDR3 covers 15 residues. The J segment lost 4 bases and the V segment lost 5 bases, leaving 6 bases of the junction unmatched. The CDR3 nucleotides read TGTGCCAGCAGTCCGCGGACAGGGTCCACCGGGGAGCTGTTTTTT. Translation gives CASSPRTGSTGELFF.

V and J are TRBV19 and TRBJ1-5; D is undetermined. CDR1 LNHDA and CDR2 SQIVND come from the germline V gene (reference sequence). This CDR3 comprises 13 residues. V was cut by 3 bases and J by 1 base, with 4 bases left in between. This CDR3 is CASSMGSNQPQHF. The CDR3 nucleotides read TGTGCCAGTAGTATGGGAAGCAATCAGCCCCAGCATTTT.

This rearrangement joins TRBV24-1 to TRBJ2-2; D call uncertain. The CDR3 has 19 amino acids. V lost 10 bases, J lost 0 bases, and 26 bases lay in between. Germline CDR1 is KGHDR and CDR2 is SFDVKD. DNA of the CDR3: TGTGCCACTGCATCAGACCCGGTGTTGGATCTCGCGAACACCGGGGAGCTGTTTTTT. It codes for CATASDPVLDLANTGELFF.

The V call is TRBV2, the J call TRBJ2-7; TRBD2 agrees at 12 bases. The germline V gene has CDR1 SNHLY and CDR2 FYNNEI. The CDR3 runs 14 residues. V was pared by 7 bases and J by 7 bases, with 8 bases of the junction left unmatched. CDR3 in amino acids: CASTLAGGPEEQYF. The CDR3 DNA reads TGTGCCAGCACTCTAGCGGGAGGGCCGGAAGAGCAGTACTTC.

This chain links TRBV27 with TRBJ1-1; D gene uncertain. The V end was cut by 2 bases, the J end by 0 bases, with 4 bases between. The CDR3 spans 13 residues. Germline lookup yields CDR1 MNHEY and CDR2 SMNVEV (reference sequence). Here the CDR3 reads CASSLVMNTEAFF. DNA of the CDR3: TGTGCCAGCAGTTTAGTCATGAACACTGAAGCTTTCTTT.

The rearrangement links TRBV20-1 to TRBJ2-1; 11 bases map to TRBD1. Losses at the gene ends were 6 bases for V and 3 bases for J; bases not matched to a gene: 10. Germline V gene sequence: CDR1 DFQATT, CDR2 SNEGSKA (reference sequence). This CDR3 is 16 amino acids long. The CDR3 loop reads CSAPYWDRGNYNEQFF. The CDR3 DNA is TGCAGTGCCCCCTATTGGGACAGGGGGAACTACAATGAGCAGTTCTTC.

The chain couples TRBV27 to TRBJ2-5; 7 nucleotides match TRBD1. CDR1 and CDR2 (germline): MNHEY, SMNVEV (reference sequence). Trimming cost V 7 bases and J 6 bases; bases outside gene matches: 11. There are 14 residues in the CDR3. The CDR3 spells CASKGTVGAKTQYF. CDR3 sequence (DNA): TGTGCCAGCAAGGGGACAGTGGGTGCAAAGACCCAGTACTTC.

The V and J genes are TRBV9 and TRBJ2-1, with D unclear. Germline V lookup: CDR1 SGDLS, CDR2 YYNGEE. V shed 0 bases and J shed 0 bases, with 7 bases lying between them. The CDR3 is made up of 15 amino acids. The CDR3 loop reads CASSVVGDSYNEQFF. In DNA, the CDR3 is TGTGCCAGCAGCGTAGTGGGCGACTCCTACAATGAGCAGTTCTTC.

The rearrangement links TRBV4-3 to TRBJ1-2; no reliable D call. This CDR3 spans 15 amino acids. Trimming removed 0 bases at V and 2 bases at J, with 10 bases between. Germline-derived CDR1 and CDR2 are LGHNA and YSLEER. The CDR3 nucleotides are TGCGCCAGCAGCCAAGATTTCCTCGGAAACTATGGCTACACCTTC. Encoded protein: CASSQDFLGNYGYTF.

This chain uses TRBV27 with TRBJ1-2; possible D gene TRBD1, 5 bases. Germline V gives CDR1 MNHEY, CDR2 SMNVEV (reference sequence). CDR3 length: 15 residues. The V end lost 2 bases, the J end lost 2 bases, and 12 bases lay between the germline ends. The CDR3 sequence: CASSLRGLGNYGYTF. Here the CDR3 DNA reads TGTGCCAGCAGTTTACGGGGGTTAGGAAACTATGGCTACACCTTC.

The chain carries TRBV29-1 and TRBJ2-3; the match to TRBD2 covers 10 bases. The germline gives CDR1 SQVTM, CDR2 ANQGSEA. The CDR3 has 16 residues. J was trimmed by 3 bases and V by 3 bases; bases with no gene match: 9. CDR3 residues: CSVDFQLAGKTDTQYF. The CDR3 DNA reads as TGCAGCGTTGACTTCCAACTAGCGGGAAAAACAGATACGCAGTATTTT.

V gene TRBV29-1 combines with J gene TRBJ1-2; 7 nucleotides align to TRBD1. The CDR3 contains 15 residues. V lost 0 bases and J lost 2; bases outside the gene matches: 6. Germline lookup yields CDR1 SQVTM and CDR2 ANQGSEA. This CDR3 is CSVEEAGGSNYGYTF. The CDR3 DNA follows: TGCAGCGTTGAAGAGGCAGGGGGATCAAACTATGGCTACACCTTC.

V and J are TRBV29-1 and TRBJ2-4; D is perhaps TRBD1 (6 bases). Germline CDR1 is SQVTM and CDR2 is ANQGSEA. The CDR3 has 13 residues. Trimming left V 7 bases short and J 8 bases short, with 18 bases between. For the CDR3, the DNA is TGCAGCGCCGTCAGGGGCGCCGAGTACATTCAGTACTTC. Encoded protein: CSAVRGAEYIQYF.

This clonotype has more than one count but fewer than ten. One end of the junction is discordant with germline, which a read error may explain. This chain joins TRBV5-1 and TRBJ2-1; tentative D call: TRBD2 (6 bases). CDR3 length equals 15 residues. Germline loops: CDR1 SGHRS, CDR2 YFSETQ. CDR3 DNA: TGTGCCAGCAGCTTAGACGGGAGCTCCTACAATGAGCAGTTCTTC. Encoded protein: CASSLDGSSYNEQFF. The full variable domain, completed using reference TRBV5-1 and TRBJ2-1, is KAGVTQTPRYLIKTRGQQVTLSCSPISGHRSVSWYQQTPGQGLQFLFEYFSETQRNKGNFPGRFSGRQFSNSRSEMNVSTLELGDSALYLCASSLDGSSYNEQFFGPGTRLTVL.

This sequence joins TRBV24-1 and TRBJ1-5; D is ambiguous. Trimming took 6 bases from V and 4 from J, leaving 12 bases between them. This CDR3 comprises 14 residues. CDR1 and CDR2 (germline): KGHDR, SFDVKD. The DNA of the CDR3 is TGTGCCACCAGTTCTGAGGCTCCGAATCAGCCCCAGCATTTT. This encodes CATSSEAPNQPQHF.